The rows below give T cell receptor beta chains drawn from one sample of a study of blood T cell repertoires in COVID-19. TCRdb keeps only in-frame clones here, not all; method: immunoSEQ multiplex PCR. The sample has approximately 170,000 clones; about 86% are singletons. Sequencing input: peripheral blood. Every receptor here comes from a woman between 55 and 75 years old with COVID-19, enrolled during active disease. Both conserved end residues are part of each CDR3. Each record gives: V gene, D gene, J gene, CDR3 protein. D genes are given only for firm matches.

V gene: TRBV7-3; D gene: NA; J gene: TRBJ2-1; CDR3 protein: CASSLNYVDEQFF
V gene: TRBV4-3; D gene: TRBD1; J gene: TRBJ1-2; CDR3 protein: CASRQGLGQGYGYTF
V gene: TRBV7-9; D gene: NA; J gene: TRBJ1-6; CDR3 protein: CASSPYRQVGDSPLHF
V gene: TRBV27; D gene: TRBD2; J gene: TRBJ2-5; CDR3 protein: CASGRSGGVHSWQETQYF
V gene: TRBV27; D gene: NA; J gene: TRBJ2-7; CDR3 protein: CASSSTHSGEQYF
V gene: TRBV29-1; D gene: TRBD1; J gene: TRBJ2-7; CDR3 protein: CSVDGTEGKAYEQYF
V gene: TRBV4-1; D gene: NA; J gene: TRBJ2-1; CDR3 protein: CASSQKSVADEQFF
V gene: TRBV14; D gene: TRBD2; J gene: TRBJ2-1; CDR3 protein: CASSQVLLADQFF
V gene: TRBV6-4; D gene: TRBD1; J gene: TRBJ1-5; CDR3 protein: CASSGHRGPQPQHF
V gene: TRBV7-2; D gene: NA; J gene: TRBJ1-2; CDR3 protein: CASRAVYGYTF
V gene: TRBV19; D gene: TRBD2; J gene: TRBJ2-3; CDR3 protein: CASTKAPGRVADTQYF
V gene: TRBV19; D gene: NA; J gene: TRBJ1-3; CDR3 protein: CASSDSSGNTIYF
V gene: TRBV4-2; D gene: NA; J gene: TRBJ2-6; CDR3 protein: CASRDSSGANVLTF
V gene: TRBV4-2; D gene: TRBD1; J gene: TRBJ2-7; CDR3 protein: CASSALRQGASYEQYF
V gene: TRBV5-1; D gene: TRBD2; J gene: TRBJ2-7; CDR3 protein: CASRNPGLAGSSYEQYF
V gene: TRBV5-8; D gene: TRBD2; J gene: TRBJ2-2; CDR3 protein: CASSPSRLAGATGELFF